The 12 T cell receptor beta chains presented below share a single source sample, sequenced in a study of blood T cell repertoires in COVID-19. Method: immunoSEQ multiplex PCR; TCRdb's copy keeps in-frame clones and lacks some. The data contain 130,000 to 150,000 clones, approximately 84% of them singletons. The sample taken for sequencing was peripheral blood. All receptors come from an elderly woman in a cohort sampled during active or convalescent COVID-19.

The chain combines TRBV19 with TRBJ1-2; 8 bases are shared with TRBD1. CDR3 length equals 16 residues. CDR1 and CDR2 from the germline V gene are LNHDA and SQIVND (reference sequence). V gave up 8 bases and J gave up 6 bases; unmatched junction bases: 17. The CDR3 sequence: CASSLLQGARMDGYTF. As DNA, the CDR3 is TGTGCCAGTTCCTTACTGCAGGGGGCAAGGATGGATGGCTACACCTTC.

This sequence joins TRBV6-6 and TRBJ2-4, with D tentatively TRBD1 (5 bases). Germline CDR1 is MNHNY and CDR2 is SVGAGI (reference sequence). The CDR3 is made up of 16 amino acids. V lost 6 bases to trimming and J lost 6 bases, with 21 bases between them. CDR3 bases: TGTGCCAGCAGACCAGACAGTGCCAGAGAGACAAACATTCAGTACTTC. Translation gives CASRPDSARETNIQYF.

The J gene is TRBJ2-1, the V gene TRBV28; tentatively, D is TRBD1 (6 bases). Germline V gene data show CDR1 as MDHEN and CDR2 as SYDVKM. With 6 bases removed from V and 14 bases from J, the gap between germline ends came to 20 bases. CDR3 length equals 13 residues. CDR3 amino acids: CASRRQVLQVEFF. The CDR3 DNA reads as TGTGCCAGCAGAAGACAGGTTCTACAGGTGGAGTTCTTC.

This clone was observed a few times. CDR3 region: CASSDVGGELCEQYF. The CDR3 nucleotides are TGTGCCAGCAGTGACGTTGGCGGGGAATTGTGCGAGCAGTACTTC. V is TRBV6-4 and J is TRBJ2-7, with D possibly TRBD2 on 6 matching bases. The CDR3 is 15 residues long. Trimming removed 2 bases from V and 6 bases from J, with 17 bases in between. Germline assignment: CDR1 MRHNA and CDR2 SNTAGT.

This clone was seen only a few times. This sequence joins TRBV7-6 and TRBJ1-1, with 7 bases matching TRBD1. The germline V gene has CDR1 SGHVS and CDR2 FNYEAQ. The CDR3 extends over 13 amino acids. V was clipped by 5 bases and J by 11 bases; unmatched bases: 11. Here the CDR3 DNA reads TGTGCCAGCAGCCCTACAGGGGACCCCGAGGCTTTCTTT. It specifies CASSPTGDPEAFF.

V and J are TRBV6-2 or TRBV6-3 and TRBJ1-2; D is perhaps TRBD1 (6 bases). The germline CDR1 and CDR2 sequences are MNHEY and SVGEGT. CDR3 length: 15 amino acids. Between the trimmed V and J ends, which lost 3 bases and 4 bases, there was a span of 15 bases. CDR3 coding DNA: TGTGCCAGCAGTTATAACAGGGAGAGGGGCTATGGCTACACCTTC. Amino acids: CASSYNRERGYGYTF.

J is TRBJ1-6 and V is TRBV16, with D possibly TRBD1 on 6 matching bases. The germline V gene has CDR1 KGHSY and CDR2 FQNENV. Deletions cut 4 bases from V and 8 bases from J, with 9 bases between. This CDR3 comprises 13 residues. The CDR3 region has the DNA TGTGCCAGCAGCCCCAGGGGTTATTCACCCCTCCACTTT. As protein: CASSPRGYSPLHF.

The rearrangement joins TRBV4-1 to TRBJ2-1, with a possible D match to TRBD2 (6 bases). Germline loops: CDR1 MGHRA, CDR2 YSYEKL. V lost 1 base and J lost 8, with 21 bases in between. The CDR3 totals 17 residues. CDR3 residues: CASSQGSIAGLVHEQFF. The CDR3 nucleotides read TGCGCCAGCAGCCAAGGGTCCATTGCGGGGCTCGTTCATGAGCAGTTCTTC.

This clone was seen a few times. This sequence joins TRBV2 and TRBJ2-5, with D possibly TRBD2 on 6 matching bases. The CDR3 totals 17 residues. V was pared by 1 base and J by 3 bases, with 18 bases between. Germline CDR1 SNHLY, CDR2 FYNNEI. CDR3 residues: CASSEGFWRGKEETQYF. DNA for the CDR3: TGTGCCAGCAGTGAAGGCTTCTGGCGGGGAAAAGAAGAGACCCAGTACTTC.

The chain combines TRBV6-5 with TRBJ1-5; D not resolved. From germline, CDR1 is MNHEY and CDR2 SVGAGI. The CDR3 runs 14 residues. Deletions cut 0 bases from V and 6 bases from J, with 9 bases between. The CDR3 is CASSYSPGFQPQHF. In DNA form, the CDR3 reads TGTGCCAGCAGTTACTCGCCCGGGTTTCAGCCCCAGCATTTT.

The V and J genes are TRBV3-1 (or the pseudogene TRBV3-2) and TRBJ2-7; possible D gene TRBD1, 5 bases. CDR1 is LGHDT, CDR2 YNNKEL, per germline (reference sequence). The CDR3 has 13 residues. With 1 base removed from V and 7 bases from J, the gap between germline ends came to 11 bases. The CDR3 protein is CASSQVTGGEQYF. DNA for the CDR3: TGTGCCAGCAGCCAAGTTACAGGTGGGGAGCAGTACTTC.

The chain uses TRBV21-1 and TRBJ1-5. TRBV21-1 is listed as a pseudogene. The length of the CDR3 is 15 residues. The CDR3 protein is CASISPAGMGQPQHF. The DNA of the CDR3 is TGTGCCAGCATCTCCCCGGCGGGGATGGGTCAGCCCCAGCATTTT.